Given below is one TCR beta chain in context. Followed over time, Seattle patients had been enrolled while infection was active. The V gene end was trimmed by 5 bases and the J gene end by 6 bases; junction bases not matched to a gene: 10. The CDR3 spans 15 residues. The germline CDR1 and CDR2 sequences are SGHRS and YFSETQ. This sample is drawn from a study of blood T cell repertoires in COVID-19. Looking at the study overall: There were acute and convalescent COVID-19 samples, and they came from the United States, Italy and Spain. Sample material is recorded as cDNA or gDNA derived from T cells, B-cell-depleted T cells, or PBMCs.

As originally analysed: Nucleated cell number was recorded as an estimate derived from reference gene primer amplification. This table comes from immunoSEQ multiplex PCR, and its TCRdb copy is limited to in-frame clones, with some not included. V and J calls and clone size are as listed in that table; D and trimming were resolved from the DNA. The table lists some 160,000 clones, around nine tenths of them singletons. This TCR came from a woman older than 75 with COVID-19, enrolled during active disease. The specimen was peripheral blood. The rearrangement links TRBV5-1 to TRBJ2-7, with 11 bases aligning to TRBD2. CDR3 DNA sequence: TGCGCCAGCAGGGAGGGACTAGCGGTGGCCGCCGAGCAGTACTTC. Protein sequence: CASREGLAVAAEQYF. The variable domain in full, completed from reference TRBV5-1 and TRBJ2-7, reads KAGVTQTPRYLIKTRGQQVTLSCSPISGHRSVSWYQQTPGQGLQFLFEYFSETQRNKGNFPGRFSGRQFSNSRSEMNVSTLELGDSALYLCASREGLAVAAEQYFGPGTRLTVT.